This T cell receptor (beta chain) emerged from a study of cytomegalovirus exposure and HLA in healthy donors. This clone was found a few times. The antigen remains unidentified. The primer mix had 60 Vbeta and 13 Jbeta primers. TCRdb keeps only in-frame clones here, not all; method: immunoSEQ multiplex PCR. The sample has 200,000 to 250,000 clones, roughly 75% seen once. Study findings and constraints: Three of the chains that were CMV-associated were confirmed in vitro to be specific for CMV antigens. A later analysis reportedly found that, within productive TCRs, an Asian-associated ancestry cluster had fewer N-insertions than the mean observed across the approximately 700 donors. Analyzed later, association rates of TCRs varied across HLA loci, with DRB1 most and HLA-C fewest. Some TCR beta chains (more than 150 of them) were listed as cytomegalovirus-associated.

V dropped 2 bases and J dropped 4 bases, with 11 bases sitting between them. This CDR3 region has 14 residues. Germline V lookup: CDR1 SEHNR, CDR2 FQNEAQ (reference sequence). The clonotype originates from a woman in her twenties or thirties in good health and CMV-seronegative. The chain has TRBV7-9 and TRBJ1-2; a possible D gene is TRBD1 (5 bases). Sequenced material: PBMCs. CDR3 sequence: CASSLSQALYGYTF. The DNA for the CDR3 is TGTGCCAGCAGCTTATCACAGGCCCTCTATGGCTACACCTTC.